These T cell receptor beta chains were read from a single sample in a study of early T cells in non-severe SARS-CoV-2 infection. TCRdb recomputed calls from the 5' RACE reads with MiXCR, one row per CDR3 protein. The sample holds 49,000 or so distinct CDR3 sequences; around 6.5% are singletons and the top ten take 2.8%. The sample in question was whole blood, obtained at baseline. The source of these receptors is an adult who was a healthcare worker with PCR-confirmed SARS-CoV-2 infection or an uninfected control (not recorded which). Both conserved end residues are part of each CDR3. A D gene is named only where the DNA matches it firmly. Some rows have no size entry. The others give once, few or many, or a class for an expanded clone.

d_gene	v_gene	abundance	j_gene	CDR3nt	CDR3aa
TRBD1	TRBV12-3/TRBV12-4	few	TRBJ2-2	TGTGCCAGCAGTTCCACCGGGACAGGGGGGGAGCTGTTTTTT	CASSSTGTGGELFF
-	TRBV27	many	TRBJ1-1	TGTGCCAGCAGCATCGGCCTGAACACTGAAGCTTTCTTT	CASSIGLNTEAFF
-	TRBV7-2	-	TRBJ2-5	TGTGCCAGCAGCTTGAGCACTCGAGAGACCCAGTACTTC	CASSLSTRETQYF
-	TRBV3-1	-	TRBJ2-7	TGTGCCAGCGGCCTAGTGTACGAGCAGTACTTC	CASGLVYEQYF
TRBD2	TRBV4-3	many	TRBJ2-1	TGCGCCAGCAGCCAATACCTAAGGACTAGCGGGAATGAGCAGTTCTTC	CASSQYLRTSGNEQFF
-	TRBV7-3	many	TRBJ1-1	TGTGCCAGCAGCCCCCAAGGAGGGCAGAGAGCTTTCTTT	CASSPQGGQRAFF
TRBD1	TRBV5-1	-	TRBJ2-4	TGCGCCAGCAGCTCGGACAGGGTCGTCCAGTACTTC	CASSSDRVVQYF
TRBD2	TRBV7-2	-	TRBJ2-5	TGTGCCAGCAGCTTATTTTCGTCGACGGGGGGGCTGGAGACCCAGTACTTC	CASSLFSSTGGLETQYF
TRBD2	TRBV7-2	-	TRBJ2-7	TGTGCCAGCAGCTTATGGACTAGCGGGGGGAGCTCCTACGAGCAGTACTTC	CASSLWTSGGSSYEQYF
-	TRBV18	many	TRBJ1-6	TGTGCCAGCTCCCCGGGACGAGGATCACCCCTCCACTTT	CASSPGRGSPLHF
-	TRBV21-1	few	TRBJ2-7	TGTGCCAGCAGCAACTTCGACAGGGGGCTACGGGAGCAGTACTTC	CASSNFDRGLREQYF
TRBD2	TRBV7-8	-	TRBJ2-1	TGTGCCAGCAGCCGTAGCGGGGGTGATTACAATGAGCAGTTCTTC	CASSRSGGDYNEQFF
-	TRBV6-1	many	TRBJ1-5	TGTGCCAGCAGGGATAACAGGGAAGGGGCCCAGCATTTT	CASRDNREGAQHF
-	TRBV4-3	-	TRBJ1-5	TGCGCCAGCAGCCAAGAATTCAATCAGCCCCAGCATTTT	CASSQEFNQPQHF
-	TRBV20-1	-	TRBJ2-6	TGCAGTGCTAAGCCCCGGGGATTGGCAGGGGCCAACGTCCTGACTTTC	CSAKPRGLAGANVLTF
-	TRBV29-1	-	TRBJ1-5	TGCAGTAATAGGGGGGGCGGCAATCAGCCCCAGCATTTT	CSNRGGGNQPQHF
-	TRBV6-2/TRBV6-3	few	TRBJ2-2	TGTGCCAGCAGTTATGGTCTCTCTGGAGTAGTCGGGGAGCTGTTTTTT	CASSYGLSGVVGELFF
-	TRBV7-3	many	TRBJ1-1	TGTGCCAGCAGCTCACAGGGTGGCACTGAAGCTTTCTTT	CASSSQGGTEAFF
-	TRBV29-1	many	TRBJ2-3	TGCAGCGTTGAAGGCTCTGCCCGGGGGACAGATACGCAGTATTTT	CSVEGSARGTDTQYF
-	TRBV12-3/TRBV12-4	many	TRBJ2-7	TGTGCCAGCAGTTTATGGGGGGCCCCCGGCGCCTACGAGCAGTACTTC	CASSLWGAPGAYEQYF
-	TRBV6-5	-	TRBJ1-2	TGTGCCAGCTTTTCGGGACAAACCTATGGCTACACCTTC	CASFSGQTYGYTF
-	TRBV20-1	many	TRBJ1-2	TGCAGTGCTAGAGCCGGGTTTCGGGGAACGGGGTCTAACTATGGCTACACCTTC	CSARAGFRGTGSNYGYTF
-	TRBV12-3/TRBV12-4	many	TRBJ2-3	TGTGCCAGCAGTTTCTCGTCCACAGATACGCAGTATTTT	CASSFSSTDTQYF
-	TRBV20-1	many	TRBJ1-5	TGCAGTGCTAGAGGGCAGCTACATTATAGCAATCAGCCCCAGCATTTT	CSARGQLHYSNQPQHF
TRBD1	TRBV27	many	TRBJ2-1	TGTGCCAGCAGTTTAACAGGGGCGTCCTACAATGAGCAGTTCTTC	CASSLTGASYNEQFF
TRBD2	TRBV7-8	few	TRBJ2-7	TGTGCCAGCAGCCCCGGGACTAGCGACGCCTACGAGCAGTACTTC	CASSPGTSDAYEQYF
-	TRBV6-2/TRBV6-3	-	TRBJ2-3	TGTGCCAGCAGTTACGGGGGACTCCCTCACGATACGCAGTATTTT	CASSYGGLPHDTQYF
TRBD2	TRBV27	-	TRBJ2-5	TGTGCCAGCAGTTTATCGCGAGCGGGGGTGACCCAGTACTTC	CASSLSRAGVTQYF
-	TRBV7-3	few	TRBJ1-1	TGTGCCAGCAGCTTAATTCCGGGGACGACTGAAGCTTTCTTT	CASSLIPGTTEAFF
-	TRBV5-4	many	TRBJ2-1	TGTGCCAGCAGCCCGTTTGGGGACCCCTCCTACAATGAGCAGTTCTTC	CASSPFGDPSYNEQFF
-	TRBV10-3	-	TRBJ1-3	TGTGCCATCAAAAACGCGGGGACTGGAAACACCATATATTTT	CAIKNAGTGNTIYF
TRBD1	TRBV29-1	many	TRBJ2-7	TGCAGCGTTGGCCAACGACAGGGCTACGAGCAGTACTTC	CSVGQRQGYEQYF
-	TRBV18	few	TRBJ1-3	TGTGCCAGCTCCCAAGACAGGAAGGCAAGCATCTCTGGAAACACCATATATTTT	CASSQDRKASISGNTIYF
TRBD1	TRBV5-1	few	TRBJ2-7	TGCGCCAGCAGCTTGGGAGGTACAGGGGGTGGAAACGAGCAGTACTTC	CASSLGGTGGGNEQYF
-	TRBV18	many	TRBJ1-6	TGTGCCAGTCGGTATACGGGTTCAAATTCACCCCTCCACTTT	CASRYTGSNSPLHF
TRBD1	TRBV19	many	TRBJ1-6	TGTGCCAGTAAGAGCGGGACAGGGCGTTCACCCCTCCACTTT	CASKSGTGRSPLHF
-	TRBV6-5	-	TRBJ1-2	TGTGCCAGCTGGGGCAGGGCTTCTGGCTACACCTTC	CASWGRASGYTF